The entry that follows covers one T cell receptor beta chain sequence. Its antigen is still unknown. The sample originates from a study of T cell responses to AZD1222 COVID-19 vaccine. Across the study: Second doses were pooled across both intervals (about 4 or about 12 weeks). Overall study results and limits: Reportedly, nearly half of unique spike TCRs recognized epitopes outside B.1.351/B.1.1.7 mutations. Seropositive status at baseline applied to only a handful of AZD1222 recipients. CD4 TCRs associated with vaccination spanned spike, dominating at 160-218 and 743-854.

Measured with immunoSEQ multiplex PCR; TCRdb has only the in-frame clones, and not every one. Of approximately 150,000 clones in the sample, around 88% were seen once. V shed 7 bases, J shed 5 bases, and the junction held 7 bases outside the gene matches. The germline gives CDR1 MNHEY, CDR2 SVGAGI. The CDR3 is 14 residues long. Sequenced here: peripheral blood, sampled on day 0 of AZD1222 vaccination. This chain connects TRBV6-5 to TRBJ1-5; the match to TRBD1 covers 8 bases. The TCR originated in an adult in good health. The CDR3 reads CASKTGTGYQPQHF. The CDR3 bases are TGTGCCAGCAAAACCGGGACAGGTTATCAGCCCCAGCATTTT.